A single sample gave rise to the 18 T cell receptor beta chains below, sequenced in a study of T cell repertoires in ileal Crohn's disease (dated by TCRdb to between 2018 and 2021). The library came from the immunoSEQ multiplex PCR assay. What TCRdb holds here is the immuneACCESS table cut down to in-frame rearrangements. Part of the clones is not present; checked against another copy, under half of the missing clones reflect an unresolved V gene, and the others are unexplained. The sample profile shows around 3,600 clones; approximately 91% of them were found once. The ten most abundant clones make up about 4.5% of the sample. The specimen sequenced was ileal tissue. The receptors were gathered from an adult with Crohn's disease.

This clone has a single count. The V gene is TRBV15, the J gene TRBJ2-7; 7 positions agree with TRBD1. V lost 8 bases and J lost 12; bases outside the gene matches: 10. This CDR3 region has 11 residues. Per germline, CDR1 LNHNV and CDR2 YYDKDF (reference sequence). The CDR3 bases are TGTGCCACCGCTACAGACAGGGACCGGTACTTC. It yields the protein CATATDRDRYF.

The CDR3, as DNA: TGTGCCAGCAGCCTGCGTCAGGAGATCTATGGCTACACCTTC. This gives the protein CASSLRQEIYGYTF. The J gene is TRBJ1-2, the V gene TRBV5-4; D uncertain. The CDR3 is 14 amino acids. Trimming took off 4 bases at V and 4 bases at J, with 14 bases between the two ends. Germline loops: CDR1 SGHNT, CDR2 YYREEE (reference sequence).

This clone was found once. The chain has TRBV28 and TRBJ1-1; TRBD1 might be the D (5 bases). CDR1 is MDHEN, CDR2 SYDVKM, per germline. Trimming took 5 bases from V and 4 from J, leaving 17 bases between them. The CDR3 spans 15 residues. CDR3 coding DNA: TGTGCCAGCAGTCCCCCCGCGTCGGGGGGCACTGAAGCTTTCTTT. Translation gives CASSPPASGGTEAFF. Based on the CDR3 plus reference TRBV28 and TRBJ1-1, the full variable domain is DVKVTQSSRYLVKRTGEKVFLECVQDMDHENMFWYRQDPGLGLRLIYFSYDVKMKEKGDIPEGYSVSREKKERFSLILESASTNQTSMYLCASSPPASGGTEAFFGQGTRLTVV.

CDR3 residues: CASRGIDYEQYF. CDR3 DNA: TGTGCCAGCCGGGGGATAGACTACGAGCAGTACTTC. The rearrangement joins TRBV7-8 to TRBJ2-7; D might be TRBD2 (6 bases). In germline, CDR1 is SGHVS, CDR2 FQNEAQ. This CDR3 is 12 amino acids long. The ends were cut back, 8 bases at V and 3 bases at J, with 11 bases in the middle.

The rearrangement uses TRBV6-5 and TRBJ2-4; a weak D match, TRBD1 (5 bases). Germline-derived CDR1 and CDR2 are MNHEY and SVGAGI. The CDR3 totals 14 residues. Trimming left V 6 bases short and J 1 base short, with 10 bases between. In nucleotides, the CDR3 is TGTGCCAGCAGGGGGCGCCTTGCCAAAAACATTCAGTACTTC. Residues: CASRGRLAKNIQYF.

The chain couples TRBV5-4 to TRBJ2-3; 9 nucleotides line up with TRBD2. V shed 4 bases, J shed 1 base, and the junction held 4 bases outside the gene matches. The CDR3 runs to 15 residues. Germline CDR1 SGHNT, CDR2 YYREEE (reference sequence). The CDR3 DNA reads as TGTGCCAGCAGCCCGGGACTAGCAGGCACAGATACGCAGTATTTT. It is translated as CASSPGLAGTDTQYF. Together with reference TRBV5-4 and TRBJ2-3, the CDR3 gives the full variable domain: ETGVTQSPTHLIKTRGQQVTLRCSSQSGHNTVSWYQQALGQGPQFIFQYYREEENGRGNFPPRFSGLQFPNYSSELNVNALELDDSALYLCASSPGLAGTDTQYFGPGTRLTVL.

The J gene is TRBJ1-2, the V gene TRBV9; D is unresolved. Between the trimmed V and J ends, which lost 0 bases and 5 bases, there was a span of 11 bases. CDR3 length: 14 residues. Germline V lookup: CDR1 SGDLS, CDR2 YYNGEE. CDR3 sequence reads: CASSVEGGRYGYTF. CDR3 nucleotides: TGTGCCAGCAGCGTAGAGGGAGGGAGGTATGGCTACACCTTC.

The rearrangement uses TRBV18 and TRBJ2-5; 7 bases line up with TRBD1. The junction had 8 bases not matched to a gene; V was cut back by 3 bases and J by 1 base. The CDR3 totals 16 residues. CDR1 KGHSH and CDR2 LQKENI come from the germline V gene. CDR3 sequence reads: CASSPRTGAPQETQYF. CDR3 DNA sequence: TGTGCCAGCTCACCGAGAACAGGGGCCCCCCAAGAGACCCAGTACTTC.

J is TRBJ1-2 and V is TRBV16; D is unresolved. The CDR3 totals 13 residues. The V end was cut by 0 bases, the J end by 4 bases, with 6 bases between. CDR1 is KGHSY and CDR2 is FQNENV in the germline V gene. The CDR3 reads CASSQSPGYGYTF. The CDR3 region has the DNA TGTGCCAGCAGCCAATCGCCGGGCTATGGCTACACCTTC.

A few counts support this clone. The chain links TRBV15 to TRBJ2-1; D remains ambiguous. Between the trimmed V and J ends, which lost 1 base and 6 bases, there was a span of 13 bases. This CDR3 region has 15 residues. Germline V gene lookup returns CDR1 LNHNV and CDR2 YYDKDF (reference sequence). CDR3 sequence: CATSRVTGTFNEQFF. Here the CDR3 DNA reads TGTGCCACCAGCAGAGTGACCGGAACTTTCAATGAGCAGTTCTTC.

The CDR3 DNA reads as TGTGCCAGCAGCCAGGGAGATTATACGTACAATGAGCAGTTCTTC. Translation gives CASSQGDYTYNEQFF. The chain couples TRBV14 to TRBJ2-1; a possible D gene is TRBD2 (5 bases). Trimming shortened V by 3 bases and J by 4 bases, and 13 bases separated the two germline ends. CDR1 and CDR2 from the germline V gene are SGHDN and FVKESK. This CDR3 comprises 15 residues.

The CDR3: CATSRVVSLNSGANVLTF. The CDR3, as DNA: TGTGCCACCAGCAGAGTAGTCTCATTGAACTCTGGGGCCAACGTCCTGACTTTC. The chain carries TRBV15 and TRBJ2-6; D ambiguous. CDR3 size: 18 residues. V was pared by 1 base and J by 0 bases, with 13 bases between. Germline CDR1 LNHNV, CDR2 YYDKDF (reference sequence).

This sequence joins TRBV2 and TRBJ1-2; 8 bases are shared with TRBD1. The CDR3 has 13 amino acids. Unmatched junction bases numbered 8, after V lost 6 bases and J lost 8 bases. The V gene's germline CDR1 is SNHLY and CDR2 FYNNEI. The CDR3 sequence is CASRPDRADGYTF. The CDR3 DNA is TGTGCCAGCAGACCGGACAGGGCCGACGGCTACACCTTC.

With respect to this clone: At one end the junction does not follow the germline gene, possibly because of a read error. This sequence joins TRBV10-3 and TRBJ2-1; D possibly matches TRBD1 or TRBD2 (5 bases each). This CDR3 has 13 residues. The germline V gene encodes CDR1 ENHRY and CDR2 SYGVKD. The CDR3 nucleotides read TGTGCCATCCAGTGGGACCTCTACAATAAGCAGTTCTTC. Translation: CAIQWDLYNKQFF.

The V gene is TRBV7-9, the J gene TRBJ2-7, with a weak D call TRBD1 (5 bases). The length of the CDR3 is 14 residues. Trimming cost V 0 bases and J 2 bases, with 8 bases left between them. Looked up from germline, CDR1 is SEHNR and CDR2 is FQNEAQ (reference sequence). The CDR3 region is CASSLASGPYEQYF. CDR3 DNA sequence: TGTGCCAGCAGCTTAGCGTCAGGGCCCTACGAGCAGTACTTC. Full variable domain (missing parts from reference TRBV7-9 and TRBJ2-7): DTGVSQNPRHKITKRGQNVTFRCDPISEHNRLYWYRQTLGQGPEFLTYFQNEAQLEKSRLLSDRFSAERPKGSFSTLEIQRTEQGDSAMYLCASSLASGPYEQYFGPGTRLTVT.

The DNA for the CDR3 is TGTGCCAGCAGCCCGGGACTAAAAGAGACCCAGTACTTC. Translating gives CASSPGLKETQYF. The chain uses TRBV9 and TRBJ2-5; 7 positions agree with TRBD2. With V trimmed by 4 bases and J by 3 bases, 3 bases remained unmatched. Germline CDR1 SGDLS, CDR2 YYNGEE. The CDR3 is 13 residues long.

The chain uses TRBV18 and TRBJ1-2; 10 nucleotides match TRBD1. V lost 3 bases, J lost 5 bases, and 9 bases stayed unmatched. Germline V gene lookup returns CDR1 KGHSH and CDR2 LQKENI. The CDR3 extends over 16 amino acids. CDR3 residues: CASSPPPDRGGYGYTF. In DNA form, the CDR3 reads TGTGCCAGCTCACCTCCCCCGGACAGGGGGGGGTATGGCTACACCTTC.

This clone has only a few counts. DNA for the CDR3: TGTGCCAGCAGTGAAGAAGAAGGGCTGGATACGCAGTATTTT. Translating it yields CASSEEEGLDTQYF. The gene calls are TRBV6-1 and TRBJ2-3; D remains unclear. V was pared by 1 base and J by 6 bases, with 11 bases between. Germline V gene data show CDR1 as MNHNS and CDR2 as SASEGT. This CDR3 spans 14 amino acids.